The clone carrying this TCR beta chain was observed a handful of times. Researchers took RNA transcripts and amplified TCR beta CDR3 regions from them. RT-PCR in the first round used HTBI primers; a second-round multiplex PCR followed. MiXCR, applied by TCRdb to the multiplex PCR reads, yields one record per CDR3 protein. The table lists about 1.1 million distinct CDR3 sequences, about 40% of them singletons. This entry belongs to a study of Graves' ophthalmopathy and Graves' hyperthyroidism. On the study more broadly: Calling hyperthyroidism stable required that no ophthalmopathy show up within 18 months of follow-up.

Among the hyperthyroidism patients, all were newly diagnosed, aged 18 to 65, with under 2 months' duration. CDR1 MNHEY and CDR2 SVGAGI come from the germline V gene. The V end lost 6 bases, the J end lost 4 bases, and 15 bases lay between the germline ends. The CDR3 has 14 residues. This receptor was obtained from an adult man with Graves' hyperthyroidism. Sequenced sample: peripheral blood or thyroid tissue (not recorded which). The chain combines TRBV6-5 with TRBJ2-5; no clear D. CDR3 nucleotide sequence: TGTGCCAGCAGCCTAGAAGGGCTTTTAGAGACCCAGTACTTC. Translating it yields CASSLEGLLETQYF.